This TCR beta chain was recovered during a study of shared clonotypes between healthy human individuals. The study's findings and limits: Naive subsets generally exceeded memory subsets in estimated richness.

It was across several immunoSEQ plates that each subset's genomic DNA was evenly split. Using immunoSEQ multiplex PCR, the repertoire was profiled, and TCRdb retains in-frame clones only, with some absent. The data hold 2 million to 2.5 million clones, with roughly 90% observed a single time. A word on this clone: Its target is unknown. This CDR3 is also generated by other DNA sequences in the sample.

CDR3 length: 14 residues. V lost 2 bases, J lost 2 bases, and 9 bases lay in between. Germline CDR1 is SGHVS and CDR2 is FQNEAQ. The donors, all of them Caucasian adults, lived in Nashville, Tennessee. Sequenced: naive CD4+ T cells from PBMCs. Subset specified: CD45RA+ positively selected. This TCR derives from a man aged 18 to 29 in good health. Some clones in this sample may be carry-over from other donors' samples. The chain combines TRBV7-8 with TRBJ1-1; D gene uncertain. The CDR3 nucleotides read TGTGCCAGCAGCTTACGGCCGGGAAACACTGAAGCTTTCTTT. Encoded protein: CASSLRPGNTEAFF.